The present T cell receptor (beta chain) was sequenced within a study of T cell responses to AZD1222 COVID-19 vaccine. Sequenced by immunoSEQ multiplex PCR; TCRdb stores in-frame clones only, minus some. The profile shows over 100,000 clones, approximately 89% of them singletons. The CDR3 consists of 12 residues. V was clipped by 3 bases and J by 11 bases, with 11 bases between them. The TCR was taken from an adult who received the MenACWY meningococcal vaccine as a control. The chain links TRBV12-3 or TRBV12-4 to TRBJ1-5, with D possibly TRBD1 on 6 matching bases. The sequences come from peripheral blood, collected 28 days after the second dose of the MenACWY control vaccine. This chain's CDR3 is CASSFQGPAQHF. For the CDR3, the DNA is TGTGCCAGCAGTTTCCAGGGGCCAGCCCAGCATTTT.